The T cell receptor beta chain described here comes from a study of blood T cell repertoires in COVID-19. Overall study context: T cells, B-cell-depleted T cells, or PBMCs provided the cDNA or gDNA that served as material.

Authors' data handling: Counts of nucleated cells, estimated from reference gene primer amplification, were obtained. Produced via immunoSEQ multiplex PCR; TCRdb's table is partial and in-frame only. V and J calls and clone size are given by that table; D and trimming were obtained from the DNA. The table includes tens of thousands of clones, 87% detected once. With 6 bases removed from V and 2 bases from J, the gap between germline ends came to 14 bases. Germline lookup yields CDR1 LNHDA and CDR2 SQIVND (reference sequence). CDR3 length equals 15 residues. The sequence derives from a human donor with active COVID-19. The donor label of this sample is uncertain. The genes are TRBV19 and TRBJ2-1; D is undetermined. The sample comprised peripheral blood. CDR3 amino acids: CASSTDIFPYNEQFF. In DNA, the CDR3 is TGTGCCAGTAGCACCGACATATTCCCCTACAATGAGCAGTTCTTC. Based on the CDR3 plus reference TRBV19 and TRBJ2-1, the full variable domain is DGGITQSPKYLFRKEGQNVTLSCEQNLNHDAMYWYRQDPGQGLRLIYYSQIVNDFQKGDIAEGYSVSREKKESFPLTVTSAQKNPTAFYLCASSTDIFPYNEQFFGPGTRLTVL.